Shown below are 22 T cell receptor beta chains from a single sample sequenced in a study of identical twins. TCRdb reprocessed the 5' RACE reads via MiXCR and lists one record per CDR3 protein. The sample has more than 600,000 distinct CDR3 sequences, around a sixth seen once. The data also belong to a second study, concerning T cells expressing NK-cell markers.

What was sequenced was PBMCs. These receptors all stem from a woman aged 18-29 years in good health.

This clonotype was seen a handful of times. The chain joins TRBV27 to TRBJ1-1; 10 nucleotides align to TRBD1. Germline CDR1 is MNHEY and CDR2 is SMNVEV (reference sequence). The CDR3 consists of 13 residues. The trim removed 9 bases at V and 8 bases at J, leaving 9 bases unmatched. The CDR3 protein is CASLNPGQGEAFF. The CDR3, as DNA: TGTGCCAGTTTAAATCCGGGACAGGGGGAAGCTTTCTTT.

The chain couples TRBV7-9 to TRBJ1-6; D not resolved. V dropped 6 bases and J dropped 7 bases, with 13 bases sitting between them. CDR1 and CDR2 (germline): SEHNR, FQNEAQ (reference sequence). This CDR3 has 14 residues. CDR3 region: CASRYEGPNSPLHF. The CDR3 DNA reads as TGTGCCAGCAGGTACGAGGGCCCAAATTCACCCCTCCACTTT.

The V gene is TRBV9, the J gene TRBJ1-2; 8 bases align to TRBD1. The CDR3 covers 14 residues. Germline-derived CDR1 and CDR2 are SGDLS and YYNGEE. V lost 4 bases to trimming and J lost 7 bases; unmatched junction nucleotides: 9. For the CDR3, the DNA is TGTGCCAGCAGCCCAGGACAGGGACTAGTTGGCTACACCTTC. It yields the protein CASSPGQGLVGYTF.

The table lists this clonotype with many counts. This chain connects TRBV20-1 to TRBJ2-7; D remains unclear. The ends were cut back, 6 bases at V and 0 bases at J, with 12 bases in the middle. CDR1 DFQATT and CDR2 SNEGSKA come from the germline V gene (reference sequence). CDR3 length: 13 amino acids. The CDR3 reads CSAPTQSSYEQYF. As DNA, the CDR3 is TGCAGTGCCCCGACCCAGAGCTCCTACGAGCAGTACTTC.

The rearrangement uses TRBV20-1 and TRBJ2-7; TRBD1 matches 10 bases. The CDR3 has 13 residues. Per the germline V gene, CDR1 is DFQATT and CDR2 is SNEGSKA (reference sequence). The V segment lost 1 base and the J segment 5 bases; nucleotides outside the gene matches: 2. As DNA, the CDR3 is TGCAGTGCTAGAGGACAGGGGGCAAACGAGCAGTACTTC. It codes for CSARGQGANEQYF.

CDR3 sequence: CATSGHRGQGGRNEQFF. CDR3 in DNA: TGTGCCACCAGTGGTCATCGGGGACAGGGAGGGCGCAATGAGCAGTTCTTC. V usage is TRBV24-1 and J usage is TRBJ2-1, with TRBD1 identical over 9 bases. Germline V gene data show CDR1 as KGHDR and CDR2 as SFDVKD. V gave up 5 bases and J gave up 6 bases; unmatched junction bases: 13. The CDR3 covers 17 residues.

The chain employs TRBV20-1 and TRBJ1-4; the match to TRBD1 covers 9 bases. The V gene end was trimmed by 6 bases and the J gene end by 8 bases; junction bases not matched to a gene: 7. CDR3 length: 13 residues. Germline-derived CDR1 and CDR2 are DFQATT and SNEGSKA (reference sequence). The CDR3 loop reads CSATGGVGEKLFF. The CDR3 DNA reads as TGCAGTGCCACAGGGGGCGTCGGGGAAAAACTGTTTTTT.

The chain couples TRBV7-8 to TRBJ1-5; unclear D gene. From germline, CDR1 is SGHVS and CDR2 FQNEAQ. Trimming took 5 bases from V and 4 from J, leaving 15 bases between them. This CDR3 has 15 residues. The CDR3 DNA reads TGTGCCAGCAGCCCCTCCGCGGGAGTAAATCAGCCCCAGCATTTT. Its translation is CASSPSAGVNQPQHF.

The V call is TRBV24-1, the J call TRBJ2-2; 7 bases are shared with TRBD2. Losses at the gene ends were 4 bases for V and 4 bases for J; bases not matched to a gene: 5. The CDR3 is 15 amino acids. Germline CDR1 is KGHDR and CDR2 is SFDVKD. CDR3 nucleotides: TGTGCCACCAGTGACTGGGACTACCCCACCGGGGAGCTGTTTTTT. This gives the protein CATSDWDYPTGELFF.

This clonotype has just a few counts. The chain recombines TRBV30 with TRBJ1-1; D unresolved. With 1 base removed from V and 1 base from J, the gap between germline ends came to 10 bases. The CDR3 spans 14 residues. Germline CDR1 is GTSNPN and CDR2 is SVGIG (reference sequence). CDR3 region: CAWSDQLRNTEAFF. The CDR3 DNA is TGTGCCTGGAGTGATCAACTCCGGAACACTGAAGCTTTCTTT.

The rearrangement uses TRBV15 and TRBJ1-2; TRBD1 might be the D (6 bases). V was trimmed by 5 bases and J by 7 bases, leaving 14 bases between them. The CDR3 has 13 amino acids. From germline, CDR1 is LNHNV and CDR2 YYDKDF (reference sequence). This chain's CDR3 is CATSPGGAGGYTF. CDR3 nucleotides: TGTGCCACCAGCCCGGGGGGGGCAGGTGGCTACACCTTC. The full variable domain, its missing parts supplied by reference TRBV15 and TRBJ1-2, is DAMVIQNPRYQVTQFGKPVTLSCSQTLNHNVMYWYQQKSSQAPKLLFHYYDKDFNNEADTPDNFQSRRPNTSFCFLDIRSPGLGDTAMYLCATSPGGAGGYTFGSGTRLTVV.

This clonotype has a count of ten or more. This chain links TRBV7-8 with TRBJ2-1, with TRBD2 identical over 11 bases. CDR1 is SGHVS, CDR2 FQNEAQ, per germline. The junction had 8 bases not matched to a gene; V was cut back by 1 base and J by 0 bases. The CDR3 is 19 amino acids. For the CDR3, the DNA is TGTGCCAGCAGCTTAGAGGGACTAGCGGTATCGAGCTCCTACAATGAGCAGTTCTTC. Translated, it gives CASSLEGLAVSSSYNEQFF. The whole variable domain, filled in from reference TRBV7-8 and TRBJ2-1, reads GAGVSQSPRYKVAKRGQDVALRCDPISGHVSLFWYQQALGQGPEFLTYFQNEAQLDKSGLPSDRFFAERPEGSVSTLKIQRTQQEDSAVYLCASSLEGLAVSSSYNEQFFGPGTRLTVL.

V and J are TRBV5-6 and TRBJ1-1, with D perhaps TRBD1 (6 bases). Germline CDR1 and CDR2: SGHDT and YYEEEE. This CDR3 comprises 13 residues. V lost 7 bases and J lost 5, with 15 bases in between. CDR3 residues: CASSTGSWTEAFF. Written as DNA, the CDR3 is TGTGCCAGCTCAACAGGGTCATGGACTGAAGCTTTCTTT.

V usage is TRBV12-3 or TRBV12-4 and J usage is TRBJ2-3; TRBD2 agrees at 7 bases. Germline trimming cut 7 bases from V and 4 bases from J; bases unmatched to any gene: 14. The CDR3 runs to 16 residues. DNA of the CDR3: TGTGCCAGCACCTTGGCCGTGCGGGAGCATTCAGATACGCAGTATTTT. Translating it yields CASTLAVREHSDTQYF.

J is TRBJ1-5 and V is TRBV10-3; tentative D call: TRBD1 (6 bases). V was cut by 0 bases and J by 4 bases, with 16 bases left in between. The CDR3 contains 17 residues. CDR1 ENHRY and CDR2 SYGVKD come from the germline V gene. CDR3 coding DNA: TGTGCCATCAGTGAGTCGATCAGGGGTTCGGGAAATCAGCCCCAGCATTTT. Translation: CAISESIRGSGNQPQHF.

The chain combines TRBV24-1 with TRBJ2-3; D not certain. From germline, CDR1 is KGHDR and CDR2 SFDVKD. This CDR3 has 13 amino acids. With 4 bases removed from V and 4 bases from J, the gap between germline ends came to 8 bases. For the CDR3, the DNA is TGTGCCACCAGTGACTCGTTGCCAGATACGCAGTATTTT. As protein: CATSDSLPDTQYF.

This chain joins TRBV5-6 and TRBJ2-7; no reliable D call. Germline V gene lookup returns CDR1 SGHDT and CDR2 YYEEEE. Trimming took 3 bases from V and 4 from J, leaving 8 bases between them. The CDR3 has 12 residues. The CDR3 DNA is TGTGCCAGCAGCTCTGACATGTACGAGCAGTACTTC. It is translated as CASSSDMYEQYF.

The V and J genes are TRBV7-2 and TRBJ2-6; D remains unclear. CDR3 length: 15 residues. Germline assignment: CDR1 SGHTA and CDR2 FQGNSA. V shed 2 bases and J shed 2 bases, with 7 bases lying between them. The DNA of the CDR3 is TGTGCCAGCAGCTTAACAGTAACTGGGGCCAACGTCCTGACTTTC. Translated: CASSLTVTGANVLTF. Looking up the rest from reference TRBV7-2 and TRBJ2-6 gives the full variable domain: GAGVSQSPSNKVTEKGKDVELRCDPISGHTALYWYRQSLGQGLEFLIYFQGNSAPDKSGLPSDRFSAERTGGSVSTLTIQRTQQEDSAVYLCASSLTVTGANVLTFGAGSRLTVL.

This clonotype was observed a handful of times. The V call is TRBV5-1, the J call TRBJ2-1; TRBD2 aligns across 10 bases. Germline V gene lookup returns CDR1 SGHRS and CDR2 YFSETQ. The CDR3 contains 15 residues. Trimming at V came to 0 bases and at J to 9 bases, leaving 6 bases not matched to a gene. The CDR3 DNA sequence: TGCGCCAGCAGCTTGGAATCTAGCGGGGGAGGTGAGCAGTTCTTC. Translating it yields CASSLESSGGGEQFF.

This clonotype has just a few counts. The CDR3 here is CASSPGDYGTRISNEQFF. The CDR3 nucleotides are TGTGCCAGCAGCCCCGGGGATTACGGGACTAGAATATCCAATGAGCAGTTCTTC. The genes are TRBV11-2 and TRBJ2-1; 8 bases are a match to TRBD2. The CDR3 covers 18 residues. J gave up 6 bases and V 5 bases, and 18 bases lay outside the gene matches. CDR1 and CDR2 from the germline V gene are SGHAT and FQNNGV.

J is TRBJ2-1 and V is TRBV9, with TRBD2 identical over 9 bases. From germline, CDR1 is SGDLS and CDR2 YYNGEE. CDR3 length: 17 amino acids. Trimming cost V 3 bases and J 3 bases; bases outside gene matches: 10. In nucleotides, the CDR3 is TGTGCCAGCAGCGCAGCTCGGAGCGGGAGGTTCTACAATGAGCAGTTCTTC. Translation gives CASSAARSGRFYNEQFF.

The chain combines TRBV29-1 with TRBJ2-1; TRBD1 might be the D (5 bases). V was shortened by 2 bases and J by 0 bases, with 14 bases between the two germline ends. The CDR3 is made up of 16 amino acids. In germline, CDR1 is SQVTM, CDR2 ANQGSEA. The CDR3 coding sequence is TGCAGCGTTGAAACAGGTCGTGCCAGCTCCTACAATGAGCAGTTCTTC. Translating it yields CSVETGRASSYNEQFF.